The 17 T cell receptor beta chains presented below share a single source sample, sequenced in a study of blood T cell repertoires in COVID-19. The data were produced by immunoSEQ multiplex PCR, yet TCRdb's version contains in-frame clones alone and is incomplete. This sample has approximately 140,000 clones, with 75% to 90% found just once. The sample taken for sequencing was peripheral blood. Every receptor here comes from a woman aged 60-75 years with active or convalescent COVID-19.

This chain's CDR3 is CASSTTGTEVDTQYF. The CDR3 nucleotides read TGTGCCAGCAGCACGACTGGCACTGAGGTAGATACGCAGTATTTT. V and J are TRBV5-4 and TRBJ2-3, with D uncertain. CDR1 SGHNT and CDR2 YYREEE come from the germline V gene (reference sequence). The CDR3 totals 15 residues. V lost 4 bases and J 5 bases, leaving 17 bases between the germline ends.

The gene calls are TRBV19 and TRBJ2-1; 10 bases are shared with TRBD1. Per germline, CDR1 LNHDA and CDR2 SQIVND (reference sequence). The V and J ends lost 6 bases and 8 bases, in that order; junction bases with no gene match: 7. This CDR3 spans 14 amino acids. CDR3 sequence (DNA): TGTGCCAGTAGGCCGGGACAGGGGAGGGATGAGCAGTTCTTC. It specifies CASRPGQGRDEQFF. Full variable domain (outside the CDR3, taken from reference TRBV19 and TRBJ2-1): DGGITQSPKYLFRKEGQNVTLSCEQNLNHDAMYWYRQDPGQGLRLIYYSQIVNDFQKGDIAEGYSVSREKKESFPLTVTSAQKNPTAFYLCASRPGQGRDEQFFGPGTRLTVL.

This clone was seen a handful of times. The CDR3 region has the DNA TGTGCCAGCAGTACTTCCATGAACACTGAAGCTTTCTTT. Protein product: CASSTSMNTEAFF. This chain links TRBV6-6 with TRBJ1-1; D is undetermined. The CDR3 has 13 amino acids. V was cut by 5 bases and J by 0 bases, with 7 bases left in between. CDR1 MNHNY and CDR2 SVGAGI come from the germline V gene (reference sequence).

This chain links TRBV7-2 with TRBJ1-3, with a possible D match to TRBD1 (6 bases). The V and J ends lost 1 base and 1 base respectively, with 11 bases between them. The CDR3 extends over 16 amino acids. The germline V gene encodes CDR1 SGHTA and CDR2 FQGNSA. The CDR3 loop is CASSLVPGDSGNTIYF. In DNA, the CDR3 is TGTGCCAGCAGCTTAGTTCCAGGGGATTCTGGAAACACCATATATTTT.

The CDR3 is CASSLAGQYNEQFF. The DNA of the CDR3 is TGTGCCAGCAGCTTAGCGGGGCAGTACAATGAGCAGTTCTTC. J is TRBJ2-1 and V is TRBV7-9, with a weak D call TRBD1 (5 bases). V lost 0 bases, J lost 4 bases, and 7 bases lay in between. This CDR3 is 14 amino acids long. The germline V gene encodes CDR1 SEHNR and CDR2 FQNEAQ (reference sequence).

The CDR3 sequence is CASSPGQGTDTQYF. CDR3 coding DNA: TGCGCCAGCAGCCCTGGACAGGGTACAGATACGCAGTATTTT. The chain recombines TRBV5-1 with TRBJ2-3, with 8 nucleotides matching TRBD1. The CDR3 consists of 14 residues. The J segment lost 3 bases and the V segment lost 4 bases, leaving 4 bases of the junction unmatched. Germline lookup yields CDR1 SGHRS and CDR2 YFSETQ.

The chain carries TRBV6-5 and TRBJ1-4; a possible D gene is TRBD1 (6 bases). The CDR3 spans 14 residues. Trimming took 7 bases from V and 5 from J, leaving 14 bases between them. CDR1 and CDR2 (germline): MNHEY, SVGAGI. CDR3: CASNKDRINEKLFF. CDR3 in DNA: TGTGCCAGCAATAAAGACAGGATCAATGAAAAACTGTTTTTT.

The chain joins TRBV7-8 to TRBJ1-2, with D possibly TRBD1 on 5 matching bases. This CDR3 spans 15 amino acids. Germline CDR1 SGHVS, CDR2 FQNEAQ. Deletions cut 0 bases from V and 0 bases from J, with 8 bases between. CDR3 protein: CASSLADTANYGYTF. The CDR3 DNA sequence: TGTGCCAGCAGCTTAGCGGACACAGCTAACTATGGCTACACCTTC.

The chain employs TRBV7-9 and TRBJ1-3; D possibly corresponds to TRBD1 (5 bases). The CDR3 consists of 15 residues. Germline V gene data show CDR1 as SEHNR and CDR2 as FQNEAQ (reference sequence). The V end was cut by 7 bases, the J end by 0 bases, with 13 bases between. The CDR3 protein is CASIWGHSSGNTIYF. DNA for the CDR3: TGTGCCAGCATCTGGGGCCATAGCTCTGGAAACACCATATATTTT.

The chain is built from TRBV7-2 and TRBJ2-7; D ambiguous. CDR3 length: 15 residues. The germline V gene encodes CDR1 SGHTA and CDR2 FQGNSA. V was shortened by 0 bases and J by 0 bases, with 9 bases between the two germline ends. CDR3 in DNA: TGTGCCAGCAGCTTAGCCGGCCAGGTCTCCTACGAGCAGTACTTC. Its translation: CASSLAGQVSYEQYF. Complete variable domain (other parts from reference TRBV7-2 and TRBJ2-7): GAGVSQSPSNKVTEKGKDVELRCDPISGHTALYWYRQSLGQGLEFLIYFQGNSAPDKSGLPSDRFSAERTGGSVSTLTIQRTQQEDSAVYLCASSLAGQVSYEQYFGPGTRLTVT.

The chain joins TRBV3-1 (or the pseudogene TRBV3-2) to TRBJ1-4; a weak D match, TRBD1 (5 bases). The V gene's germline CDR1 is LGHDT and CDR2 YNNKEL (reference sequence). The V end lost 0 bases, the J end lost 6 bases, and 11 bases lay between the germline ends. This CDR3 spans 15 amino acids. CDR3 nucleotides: TGTGCCAGCAGCCAAGATCACAGGTGGGATGAAAAACTGTTTTTT. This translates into CASSQDHRWDEKLFF.

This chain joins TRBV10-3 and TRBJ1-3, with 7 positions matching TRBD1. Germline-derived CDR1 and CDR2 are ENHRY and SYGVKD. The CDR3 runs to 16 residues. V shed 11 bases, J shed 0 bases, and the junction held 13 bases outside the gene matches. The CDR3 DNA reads TGTGCCGTCCTCCGGGACAGAACGAGCTCTGGAAACACCATATATTTT. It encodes CAVLRDRTSSGNTIYF.

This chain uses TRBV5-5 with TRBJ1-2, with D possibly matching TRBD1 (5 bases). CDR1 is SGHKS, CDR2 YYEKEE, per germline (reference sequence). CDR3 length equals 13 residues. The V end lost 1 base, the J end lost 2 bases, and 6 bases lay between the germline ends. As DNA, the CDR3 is TGTGCCAGCAGCTTGAACAGGAACTATGGCTACACCTTC. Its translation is CASSLNRNYGYTF.

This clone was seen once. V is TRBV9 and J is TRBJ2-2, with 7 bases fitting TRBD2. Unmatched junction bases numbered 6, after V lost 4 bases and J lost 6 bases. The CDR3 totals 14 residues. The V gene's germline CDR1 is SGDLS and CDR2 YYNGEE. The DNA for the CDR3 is TGTGCCAGCAGCCCCCGGACTAGTTCCGGGGAGCTGTTTTTT. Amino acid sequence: CASSPRTSSGELFF.

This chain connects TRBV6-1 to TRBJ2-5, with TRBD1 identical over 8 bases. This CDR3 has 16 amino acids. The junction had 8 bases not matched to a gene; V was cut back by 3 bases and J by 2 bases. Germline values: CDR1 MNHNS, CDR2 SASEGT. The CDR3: CASSDRWDRRQETQYF. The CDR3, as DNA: TGTGCCAGCAGTGATCGGTGGGACAGGAGACAAGAGACCCAGTACTTC.

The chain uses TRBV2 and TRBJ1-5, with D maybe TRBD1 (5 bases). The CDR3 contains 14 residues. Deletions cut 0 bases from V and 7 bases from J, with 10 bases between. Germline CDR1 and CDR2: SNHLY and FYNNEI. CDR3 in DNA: TGTGCCAGCAGTGAAGCGCAGGAGGGGCAGCCCCAGCATTTT. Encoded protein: CASSEAQEGQPQHF.

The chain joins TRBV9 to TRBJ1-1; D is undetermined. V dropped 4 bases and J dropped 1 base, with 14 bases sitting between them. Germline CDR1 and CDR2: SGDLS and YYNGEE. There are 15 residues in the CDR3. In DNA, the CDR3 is TGTGCCAGCAGCACCTCGGTTAGCACGAACACTGAAGCTTTCTTT. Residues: CASSTSVSTNTEAFF.